One sample yielded the 23 T cell receptor beta chains listed below, sequenced in a study of T cells after somatic rescue of genetic block. The table came from immunoSEQ multiplex PCR; TCRdb's copy has only in-frame clones and leaves some out. The sample consists of 110,000 or so clones, approximately 90% of them appearing once. Sample: peripheral blood mononuclear cells (PBMCs). The receptors originated from a young woman.

This chain joins TRBV9 and TRBJ2-5; D tentatively fits TRBD1 or TRBD2 (6 bases each). The CDR3 covers 15 residues. CDR1 SGDLS and CDR2 YYNGEE come from the germline V gene. The V end lost 0 bases, the J end lost 7 bases, and 16 bases lay between the germline ends. CDR3 protein: CASSVGSGEVGTQYF. CDR3 in DNA: TGTGCCAGCAGCGTAGGATCAGGGGAGGTAGGGACCCAGTACTTC.

The chain links TRBV5-4 to TRBJ1-6; 9 nucleotides align to TRBD1. J lost 6 bases, V lost 6 bases, and 13 bases had no gene match. Germline V lookup: CDR1 SGHNT, CDR2 YYREEE (reference sequence). The length of the CDR3 is 17 residues. The CDR3 protein is CASTPGGTGPPNSPLHF. The CDR3 bases are TGTGCCAGCACTCCGGGGGGGACAGGGCCCCCTAATTCACCCCTCCACTTT.

The V call is TRBV14, the J call TRBJ1-2; no firm D call. The CDR3 spans 14 residues. CDR1 SGHDN and CDR2 FVKESK come from the germline V gene. Deletions cut 0 bases from V and 1 base from J, with 6 bases between. CDR3 nucleotide sequence: TGTGCCAGCAGCCAAGATTGGGGTAACTATGGCTACACCTTC. Protein sequence: CASSQDWGNYGYTF.

The chain couples TRBV10-3 to TRBJ2-6; 16 bases are a match to TRBD2. This CDR3 is built from 16 residues. Trimming took 8 bases from V and 5 from J; bases not matched to a gene: 3. The germline CDR1 and CDR2 sequences are ENHRY and SYGVKD. The CDR3 DNA reads as TGTGCCATCGGGACTAGCGGGGGGGCCTGGGCCAACGTCCTGACTTTC. As protein: CAIGTSGGAWANVLTF.

The chain combines TRBV30 with TRBJ1-2; perhaps TRBD1 as D (5 bases). Looked up from germline, CDR1 is GTSNPN and CDR2 is SVGIG (reference sequence). V was trimmed by 1 base and J by 6 bases, leaving 12 bases between them. CDR3 length: 13 residues. CDR3 region: CAWSGMRQNGYTF. The CDR3 bases are TGTGCCTGGAGTGGGATGAGACAGAATGGCTACACCTTC.

V and J are TRBV4-3 and TRBJ1-5; D gene unclear. There are 15 residues in the CDR3. The germline gives CDR1 LGHNA, CDR2 YSLEER. Trimming removed 0 bases at V and 3 bases at J, with 9 bases between. The CDR3 region is CASSQDRQVNQPQHF. Here the CDR3 DNA reads TGCGCCAGCAGCCAAGATCGTCAGGTCAATCAGCCCCAGCATTTT.

The J gene is TRBJ1-1, the V gene TRBV2; the D is unclear. V was clipped by 2 bases and J by 5 bases, with 15 bases between them. The CDR3 extends over 15 amino acids. CDR1 SNHLY and CDR2 FYNNEI come from the germline V gene. CDR3 coding DNA: TGTGCCAGCAGTGAAACTTGGACTGGAGGTACTGAAGCTTTCTTT. Translating gives CASSETWTGGTEAFF.

The CDR3: CASSQLGQGLSSPLHF. The CDR3 region has the DNA TGCGCCAGCAGCCAACTGGGACAAGGCCTCTCCTCACCCCTCCACTTT. The V call is TRBV4-1, the J call TRBJ1-6; possible D gene TRBD1, 6 bases. Trimming took 2 bases from V and 10 from J, leaving 18 bases between them. CDR1 MGHRA and CDR2 YSYEKL come from the germline V gene. The CDR3 is made up of 16 amino acids.

V is TRBV28 and J is TRBJ1-5; 8 nucleotides line up with TRBD1. There are 14 residues in the CDR3. Germline CDR1 reads MDHEN; CDR2 reads SYDVKM. V lost 2 bases, J lost 6 bases, and 3 bases stayed unmatched. As DNA, the CDR3 is TGTGCCAGCAGTTTAGGACAGGGTGGTCAGCCCCAGCATTTT. Translation gives CASSLGQGGQPQHF.

The CDR3 DNA sequence: TGTGCCAGCAGCACAGGGCGAGAGACCCAGTACTTC. It encodes CASSTGRETQYF. The chain carries TRBV27 and TRBJ2-5, with D perhaps TRBD1 (6 bases). CDR1 is MNHEY and CDR2 is SMNVEV in the germline V gene (reference sequence). This CDR3 has 12 amino acids. V lost 6 bases and J 4 bases, leaving 9 bases between the germline ends.

V and J are TRBV10-3 and TRBJ2-7; D call uncertain. V was trimmed by 4 bases and J by 0 bases, leaving 16 bases between them. The CDR3 runs to 16 residues. CDR1 is ENHRY and CDR2 is SYGVKD in the germline V gene. DNA for the CDR3: TGTGCCATCAGTGTGCAAGGCAGGTCGATCTCCTACGAGCAGTACTTC. Its translation is CAISVQGRSISYEQYF.

In its sample, this clone was seen once. The chain carries TRBV4-2 and TRBJ1-5, with a weak D call TRBD1 (5 bases). Deletions cut 0 bases from V and 6 bases from J, with 6 bases between. The germline V gene has CDR1 LGHNA and CDR2 YNFKEQ. This CDR3 has 13 amino acids. DNA of the CDR3: TGTGCCAGCAGCCAAGAGAGGGGTCAGCCCCAGCATTTT. Residues: CASSQERGQPQHF.

The chain has TRBV28 and TRBJ2-1; unclear D gene. Germline values: CDR1 MDHEN, CDR2 SYDVKM. Trimming cost V 7 bases and J 10 bases, with 14 bases left between them. This CDR3 region has 12 residues. CDR3 region: CASNPIGREQFF. For the CDR3, the DNA is TGTGCCAGCAACCCCATCGGCAGGGAGCAGTTCTTC.

The V gene is TRBV9, the J gene TRBJ2-3; D is unclear. The CDR3 has 12 residues. Trimming shortened V by 0 bases and J by 2 bases, and 1 base separated the two germline ends. Germline assignment: CDR1 SGDLS and CDR2 YYNGEE. The CDR3 sequence is CASSVVTDTQYF. In nucleotides, the CDR3 is TGTGCCAGCAGCGTAGTCACAGATACGCAGTATTTT.

The chain couples TRBV28 to TRBJ1-2; possible D gene TRBD1, 5 bases. The germline V and J ends were trimmed by 6 bases and 0 bases, with 14 bases remaining between them. This CDR3 comprises 15 residues. Germline CDR1 is MDHEN and CDR2 is SYDVKM. CDR3 in amino acids: CASRGRWVANYGYTF. The CDR3 coding sequence is TGTGCCAGCAGGGGACGTTGGGTAGCTAACTATGGCTACACCTTC.

J is TRBJ2-1 and V is TRBV4-3; no clear D gene. The germline V and J ends were trimmed by 0 bases and 0 bases, with 6 bases remaining between them. The CDR3 is made up of 15 amino acids. Germline CDR1 LGHNA, CDR2 YSLEER. The CDR3 spells CASSQEGSSYNEQFF. The DNA for the CDR3 is TGCGCCAGCAGCCAAGAAGGGTCCTCCTACAATGAGCAGTTCTTC.

The chain couples TRBV4-1 to TRBJ2-2; 9 bases are shared with TRBD2. CDR1 and CDR2 (germline): MGHRA, YSYEKL. The V gene end was trimmed by 5 bases and the J gene end by 7 bases; junction bases not matched to a gene: 14. The CDR3 covers 17 residues. CDR3 residues: CASSTRGAGGRDGELFF. CDR3 DNA sequence: TGCGCCAGCAGCACCCGCGGGGCGGGGGGGCGCGACGGGGAGCTGTTTTTT.

The chain combines TRBV6-5 with TRBJ1-2, with D perhaps TRBD1 (6 bases). CDR3 length equals 14 residues. Germline V gives CDR1 MNHEY, CDR2 SVGAGI. V lost 2 bases, J lost 7 bases, and 14 bases lay in between. In DNA, the CDR3 is TGTGCCAGCAGTTACCTGGGGGCCCCTCCTGGCTACACCTTC. Its protein product is CASSYLGAPPGYTF.

V and J are TRBV7-3 and TRBJ2-3, with 8 bases lining up with TRBD2. After removal of 5 bases from V and 6 bases from J, the junction contained 10 bases not matched to a gene. The CDR3 covers 15 residues. Per germline, CDR1 SGHTA and CDR2 FQGTGA. The CDR3 nucleotides are TGTGCCAGCAGCCGCCGGGGGGGCGAAACTGATACGCAGTATTTT. This codes for CASSRRGGETDTQYF.

The V and J genes are TRBV9 and TRBJ2-1; 8 positions match TRBD1. The CDR3 runs to 15 residues. Germline CDR1 is SGDLS and CDR2 is YYNGEE. V was pared by 5 bases and J by 6 bases, with 10 bases of the junction left unmatched. The chain's CDR3 is CASSAVEQGVNEQFF. CDR3 DNA: TGTGCCAGCAGTGCAGTAGAACAGGGGGTCAATGAGCAGTTCTTC.

The rearrangement joins TRBV19 to TRBJ2-2, with 10 nucleotides matching TRBD2. Germline V CDR1 and CDR2: LNHDA, SQIVND (reference sequence). CDR3 size: 14 residues. The ends lost 7 bases at V and 6 bases at J; junction bases unmatched: 5. CDR3 region: CASNVLAGAGELFF. DNA of the CDR3: TGTGCCAGTAACGTCCTAGCGGGAGCCGGGGAGCTGTTTTTT.

The CDR3 DNA is TGTGCCAGCAGCGGCTCCGGGACAGGGGGCAGGATAGGCTCTGGAAACACCATATATTTT. This translates into CASSGSGTGGRIGSGNTIYF. The chain links TRBV9 to TRBJ1-3; the match to TRBD1 covers 12 bases. Losses at the gene ends were 3 bases for V and 0 bases for J; bases not matched to a gene: 13. CDR3 size: 20 residues. CDR1 and CDR2 from the germline V gene are SGDLS and YYNGEE.

The chain carries TRBV6-5 and TRBJ1-2; TRBD1 agrees at 7 bases. Trimming took 6 bases from V and 0 from J; bases not matched to a gene: 7. CDR1 MNHEY and CDR2 SVGAGI come from the germline V gene. The CDR3 loop spans 15 amino acids. The CDR3 here is CASSIDRAANYGYTF. In DNA form, the CDR3 reads TGTGCCAGCAGCATCGACAGGGCAGCTAACTATGGCTACACCTTC.